This T cell receptor (beta chain) derives from a study of T cell changes during pregnancy in multiple sclerosis. Generated by immunoSEQ multiplex PCR, the TCRdb table keeps only in-frame clones and is missing some. There are approximately 44,000 clones in the sample; 85% to 95% occur only once, and over 0.45% lies in the top ten. The CDR3 contains 16 residues. With 0 bases removed from V and 2 bases from J, the gap between germline ends came to 13 bases. Germline V gives CDR1 LNHDA, CDR2 SQIVND (reference sequence). The receptor was derived from a female donor with multiple sclerosis, enrolled in a pregnancy study. This material consisted of CD4+ T cells from peripheral blood mononuclear cells, taken in the third trimester of pregnancy. The rearrangement uses TRBV19 and TRBJ2-5, with a possible D match to TRBD1 (6 bases). The CDR3 coding sequence is TGTGCCAGTAGTATAGATCGGACAGCGGTACAAGAGACCCAGTACTTC. Encoded protein: CASSIDRTAVQETQYF.